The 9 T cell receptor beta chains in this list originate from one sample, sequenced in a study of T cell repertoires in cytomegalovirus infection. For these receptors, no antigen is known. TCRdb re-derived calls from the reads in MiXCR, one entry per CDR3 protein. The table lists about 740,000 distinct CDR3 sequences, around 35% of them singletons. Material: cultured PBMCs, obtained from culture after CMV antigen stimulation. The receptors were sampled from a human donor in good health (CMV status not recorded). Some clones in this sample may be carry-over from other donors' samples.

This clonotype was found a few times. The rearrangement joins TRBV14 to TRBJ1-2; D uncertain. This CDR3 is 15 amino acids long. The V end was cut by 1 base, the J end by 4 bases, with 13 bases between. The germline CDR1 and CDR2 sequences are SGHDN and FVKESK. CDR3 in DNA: TGTGCCAGCAGCCAAGTCCCTGGGCTGCCCTATGGCTACACCTTC. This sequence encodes CASSQVPGLPYGYTF.

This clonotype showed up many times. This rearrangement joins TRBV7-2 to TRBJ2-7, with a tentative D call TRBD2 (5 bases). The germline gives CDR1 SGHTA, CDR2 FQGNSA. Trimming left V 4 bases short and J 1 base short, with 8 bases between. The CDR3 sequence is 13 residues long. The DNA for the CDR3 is TGTGCCAGCAGCTCGCAGCGGTCCTACGAGCAGTACTTC. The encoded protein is CASSSQRSYEQYF.

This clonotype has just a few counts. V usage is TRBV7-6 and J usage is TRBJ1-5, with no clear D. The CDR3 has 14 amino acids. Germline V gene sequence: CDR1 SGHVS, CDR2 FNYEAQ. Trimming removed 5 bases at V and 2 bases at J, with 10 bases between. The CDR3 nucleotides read TGTGCCAGCAGCCGCCTGGGCGGCAATCAGCCCCAGCATTTT. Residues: CASSRLGGNQPQHF.

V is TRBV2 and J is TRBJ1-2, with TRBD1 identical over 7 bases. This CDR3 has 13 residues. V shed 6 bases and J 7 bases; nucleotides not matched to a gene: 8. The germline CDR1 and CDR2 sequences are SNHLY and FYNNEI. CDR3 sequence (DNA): TGTGCCAGCAGGGACGACAGGACAGGTGGCTACACCTTC. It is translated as CASRDDRTGGYTF.

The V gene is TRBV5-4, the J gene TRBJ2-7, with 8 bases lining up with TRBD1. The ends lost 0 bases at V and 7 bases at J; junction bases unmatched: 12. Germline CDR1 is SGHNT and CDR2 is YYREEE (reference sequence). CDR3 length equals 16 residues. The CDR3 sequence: CASSLGGGTGQSEQYF. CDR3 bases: TGTGCCAGCAGCTTGGGTGGCGGGACAGGTCAATCAGAGCAGTACTTC.

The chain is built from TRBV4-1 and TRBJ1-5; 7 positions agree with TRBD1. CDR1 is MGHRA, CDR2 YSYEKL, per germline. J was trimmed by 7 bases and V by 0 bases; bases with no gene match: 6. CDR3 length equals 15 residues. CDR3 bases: TGCGCCAGCAGCCAAGATGCGGCAGGGGGGCAGCCCCAGCATTTT. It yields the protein CASSQDAAGGQPQHF.

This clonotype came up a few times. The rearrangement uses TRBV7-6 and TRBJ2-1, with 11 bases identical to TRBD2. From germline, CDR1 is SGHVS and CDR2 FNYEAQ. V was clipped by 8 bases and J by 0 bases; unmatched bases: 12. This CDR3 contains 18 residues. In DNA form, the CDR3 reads TGTGCCAGCGGACCCCCCACTAGCGGGGGAAGCTCCTACAATGAGCAGTTCTTC. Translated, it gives CASGPPTSGGSSYNEQFF.

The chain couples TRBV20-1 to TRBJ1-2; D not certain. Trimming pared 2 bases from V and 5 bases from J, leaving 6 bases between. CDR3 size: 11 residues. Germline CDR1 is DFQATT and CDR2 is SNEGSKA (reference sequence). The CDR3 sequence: CSARFGYGYTF. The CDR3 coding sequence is TGCAGTGCTAGATTCGGGTATGGCTACACCTTC.

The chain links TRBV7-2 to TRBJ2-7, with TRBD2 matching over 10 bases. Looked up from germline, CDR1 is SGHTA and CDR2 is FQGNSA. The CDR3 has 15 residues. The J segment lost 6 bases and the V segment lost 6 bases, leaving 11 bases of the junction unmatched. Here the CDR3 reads CASRSSGGLDGEQYF. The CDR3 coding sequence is TGTGCCAGCAGGTCTAGCGGGGGCTTGGATGGCGAGCAGTACTTC.